This is a list of T cell receptor beta chains from one sample in a study of beta chain features in type 1 diabetes. Produced via immunoSEQ multiplex PCR; TCRdb's table is partial and in-frame only. The profile shows over 100,000 clones, about 15% of them singletons. The source material was central memory CD4+ T cells from blood. The receptor set was obtained from a man aged 25-45 years with type 1 diabetes. CDR3s leave out the opening cysteine and the closing phenylalanine or tryptophan.

J gene: TRBJ1-3
V gene: TRBV30
CDR3 protein: AWSGPSFSGNTIY

J gene: TRBJ1-5
V gene: TRBV2
CDR3 protein: ASSEGLGPYQPQH

J gene: TRBJ2-3
V gene: TRBV5-1
CDR3 protein: ASSLALAETDTQY

J gene: TRBJ2-1
V gene: TRBV28
CDR3 protein: ASSLGGSPSYNEQF

J gene: TRBJ2-3
V gene: TRBV5-1
CDR3 protein: ASSLGGDVDTQY

J gene: TRBJ2-1
V gene: TRBV7-2
CDR3 protein: ATLSGSSYNEQF

J gene: TRBJ2-2
V gene: TRBV7-2
CDR3 protein: ASSLARDTGELF

J gene: TRBJ2-1
V gene: TRBV9
CDR3 protein: ASSDRLARNEQF

J gene: TRBJ2-1
V gene: TRBV9
CDR3 protein: ASSVGVAGTEQF

J gene: TRBJ1-5
V gene: TRBV6-1
CDR3 protein: ASTRRTDNQPQH

J gene: TRBJ2-7
V gene: TRBV14
CDR3 protein: ASGTQGAYEQY

J gene: TRBJ2-1
V gene: TRBV19
CDR3 protein: ASISVYNEQF